These 27 T cell receptor beta chains were sequenced from one sample in a study of blood T cell repertoires in COVID-19. The protocol was immunoSEQ multiplex PCR, while the TCRdb copy is restricted to in-frame clones and leaves out a portion. This sample has about 310,000 clones, with around 92% found just once. The sequencing input was PBMCs or T cells enriched from blood (not recorded which). The receptors stem from a young woman who had recovered from COVID-19.

The chain combines TRBV7-3 with TRBJ1-1; D remains ambiguous. V was pared by 3 bases and J by 1 base, with 6 bases between. The CDR3 contains 13 residues. Germline V gene sequence: CDR1 SGHTA, CDR2 FQGTGA. The CDR3 reads CASSFGENTEAFF. As DNA, the CDR3 is TGTGCCAGCAGCTTCGGGGAGAACACTGAAGCTTTCTTT. The complete variable domain, with remaining parts taken from reference TRBV7-3 and TRBJ1-1, reads GAGVSQTPSNKVTEKGKYVELRCDPISGHTALYWYRQSLGQGPEFLIYFQGTGAADDSGLPNDRFFAVRPEGSVSTLKIQRTERGDSAVYLCASSFGENTEAFFGQGTRLTVV.

This clone was seen more than once but under ten times. The rearrangement links TRBV18 to TRBJ1-1, with TRBD1 as a possible D gene (5 bases). Trimming removed 8 bases at V and 1 base at J, with 14 bases between. Germline lookup yields CDR1 KGHSH and CDR2 LQKENI. The CDR3 runs to 14 residues. CDR3 protein: CASTSTGKNTEAFF. The CDR3 nucleotides read TGTGCCAGCACCTCAACAGGAAAGAACACTGAAGCTTTCTTT.

The V and J genes are TRBV29-1 and TRBJ2-7; TRBD1 agrees at 7 bases. Germline-derived CDR1 and CDR2 are SQVTM and ANQGSEA. The length of the CDR3 is 13 residues. V trimming: 3 bases; J trimming: 5 bases; junction bases outside the gene matches: 7. CDR3 bases: TGCAGCGTTGACACAGGGGCCTTGGACGAGCAGTACTTC. This translates into CSVDTGALDEQYF.

This clone was picked up a small number of times. The CDR3 DNA sequence: TGTGCCTGGCGGAGAGTATCGGAGTACTACGAGCAGTACTTC. Translation gives CAWRRVSEYYEQYF. The rearrangement joins TRBV30 to TRBJ2-7; D gene ambiguous. CDR1 is GTSNPN, CDR2 SVGIG, per germline (reference sequence). The CDR3 extends over 14 amino acids. Trimming removed 5 bases from V and 3 bases from J, with 17 bases in between.

The chain uses TRBV7-3 and TRBJ2-7, with 13 bases identical to TRBD2. The CDR3 runs to 15 residues. V dropped 5 bases and J dropped 6; count of bases not matched to a gene: 7. Germline V gene lookup returns CDR1 SGHTA and CDR2 FQGTGA. The CDR3 sequence: CASSPTTSGRGEQYF. DNA for the CDR3: TGTGCCAGCAGCCCGACTACTAGCGGGAGGGGCGAGCAGTACTTC.

This clone showed up just a few times. The J gene is TRBJ2-1, the V gene TRBV29-1, with D possibly being TRBD1 (6 bases). Germline V gene lookup returns CDR1 SQVTM and CDR2 ANQGSEA. Trimming removed 7 bases from V and 7 bases from J, with 20 bases in between. CDR3 length equals 14 residues. DNA of the CDR3: TGCAGCGGTGGGACAAATGAGTGGGGGAATGAGCAGTTCTTC. Translated: CSGGTNEWGNEQFF.

The rearrangement uses TRBV19 and TRBJ2-7; 12 positions match TRBD1. J lost 5 bases, V lost 2 bases, and 4 bases had no gene match. The germline CDR1 and CDR2 sequences are LNHDA and SQIVND (reference sequence). The CDR3 is 15 residues long. CDR3 nucleotide sequence: TGTGCCAGTAGTATAACCGGGACAGGGGGCCACGAGCAGTACTTC. Protein: CASSITGTGGHEQYF. The variable domain in full, completed from reference TRBV19 and TRBJ2-7, reads DGGITQSPKYLFRKEGQNVTLSCEQNLNHDAMYWYRQDPGQGLRLIYYSQIVNDFQKGDIAEGYSVSREKKESFPLTVTSAQKNPTAFYLCASSITGTGGHEQYFGPGTRLTVT.

This sequence joins TRBV4-3 and TRBJ2-1; 10 nucleotides agree with TRBD2. Germline-derived CDR1 and CDR2 are LGHNA and YSLEER. The length of the CDR3 is 17 residues. The V segment lost 4 bases and the J segment 5 bases; nucleotides outside the gene matches: 11. The CDR3 sequence is CASSRKGIAGGDNEQFF. Written as DNA, the CDR3 is TGCGCCAGCAGCCGCAAGGGAATAGCGGGAGGAGACAATGAGCAGTTCTTC.

The genes are TRBV27 and TRBJ1-5, with D unresolved. The ends were cut back, 3 bases at V and 5 bases at J, with 8 bases in the middle. CDR3 length equals 13 residues. The V gene's germline CDR1 is MNHEY and CDR2 SMNVEV (reference sequence). The CDR3 region has the DNA TGTGCCAGCAGTTTCGGGGTGTATCAGCCCCAGCATTTT. This sequence encodes CASSFGVYQPQHF.

The rearrangement uses TRBV20-1 and TRBJ2-1; 9 nucleotides agree with TRBD2. V lost 3 bases to trimming and J lost 6 bases; unmatched junction nucleotides: 6. This CDR3 has 14 residues. Looked up from germline, CDR1 is DFQATT and CDR2 is SNEGSKA (reference sequence). Written as DNA, the CDR3 is TGCAGTGCTAGTTACCTAGCGGGGATCAATGAGCAGTTCTTC. It yields the protein CSASYLAGINEQFF.

V and J are TRBV4-1 and TRBJ1-1; no clear D gene. The CDR3 runs 15 residues. Germline V gives CDR1 MGHRA, CDR2 YSYEKL. The germline V and J ends were trimmed by 4 bases and 0 bases, with 12 bases remaining between them. CDR3 protein: CASSRSFSVNTEAFF. The DNA for the CDR3 is TGCGCCAGCAGCCGCTCTTTTTCGGTGAACACTGAAGCTTTCTTT.

The rearrangement links TRBV12-3 or TRBV12-4 to TRBJ1-2, with a weak D call TRBD1 (5 bases). Trimming stripped 6 bases from V and 4 bases from J, with 9 bases between. The CDR3 covers 12 residues. This CDR3 reads CASRSDIYGYTF. In DNA, the CDR3 is TGTGCCAGCAGGTCGGACATCTATGGCTACACCTTC.

DNA for the CDR3: TGTGCCAGCAGCTTTGCCAGGATCAATCAGCCCCAGCATTTT. Its translation is CASSFARINQPQHF. The chain joins TRBV12-1 to TRBJ1-5; TRBD1, the D gene given by the table, was not confirmed from the DNA. TRBV12-1 is labeled a pseudogene. This CDR3 is 14 amino acids long.

This chain uses TRBV6-5 with TRBJ2-7; D not certain. Germline V gives CDR1 MNHEY, CDR2 SVGAGI. The CDR3 has 12 amino acids. Trimming left V 6 bases short and J 0 bases short, with 6 bases between. The CDR3 reads CASRQSSYEQYF. For the CDR3, the DNA is TGTGCCAGCAGACAGAGCTCCTACGAGCAGTACTTC.

V is TRBV30 and J is TRBJ2-7; TRBD1 might be the D (6 bases). The CDR3 runs to 15 residues. Per germline, CDR1 GTSNPN and CDR2 SVGIG (reference sequence). With 5 bases removed from V and 5 bases from J, the gap between germline ends came to 22 bases. CDR3 residues: CAWSLRTPGAHEQYF. As DNA, the CDR3 is TGTGCCTGGTCTTTGAGAACTCCAGGGGCCCACGAGCAGTACTTC.

The chain joins TRBV11-2 to TRBJ2-7; no reliable D call. Germline V gene data show CDR1 as SGHAT and CDR2 as FQNNGV. Trimming removed 1 base at V and 3 bases at J, with 19 bases between. There are 17 residues in the CDR3. The CDR3 region is CASSLGAVPIRNYEQYF. DNA of the CDR3: TGTGCCAGCAGCTTAGGGGCAGTCCCGATCCGTAACTACGAGCAGTACTTC.

The J gene is TRBJ2-7, the V gene TRBV28, with TRBD2 identical over 7 bases. V was pared by 5 bases and J by 6 bases, with 22 bases of the junction left unmatched. The CDR3 has 18 amino acids. The germline CDR1 and CDR2 sequences are MDHEN and SYDVKM. CDR3 DNA sequence: TGTGCCAGCAGTCAACCCTCGGGAGGCGGGAGAATAGATTGCGAGCAGTACTTC. Amino acids: CASSQPSGGGRIDCEQYF.

This clone was recorded only once. The genes are TRBV6-1 and TRBJ2-2; TRBD2 matches 10 bases. From germline, CDR1 is MNHNS and CDR2 SASEGT. With V trimmed by 1 base and J by 5 bases, 4 bases remained unmatched. The length of the CDR3 is 16 residues. The CDR3 loop reads CASSEVLAGDTGELFF. The CDR3 region has the DNA TGTGCCAGCAGTGAAGTCCTAGCGGGAGATACCGGGGAGCTGTTTTTT.

The J gene is TRBJ2-3, the V gene TRBV6-1, with 11 nucleotides matching TRBD1. V trimming: 2 bases; J trimming: 3 bases; junction bases outside the gene matches: 4. Germline assignment: CDR1 MNHNS and CDR2 SASEGT. The CDR3 extends over 16 amino acids. CDR3 DNA sequence: TGTGCCAGCAGTGAAAGGGGGGACAGGGGGACAGATACGCAGTATTTT. Protein product: CASSERGDRGTDTQYF.

The chain couples TRBV29-1 to TRBJ2-3; possible D gene TRBD2, 5 bases. There are 13 residues in the CDR3. Trimming removed 8 bases from V and 1 base from J, with 13 bases in between. CDR1 and CDR2 from the germline V gene are SQVTM and ANQGSEA. CDR3 DNA: TGCAGCATCGACGGAGGTGGCACAGATACGCAGTATTTT. Its translation: CSIDGGGTDTQYF.

This clone came up once. V usage is TRBV19 and J usage is TRBJ1-5; 12 nucleotides agree with TRBD1. J was trimmed by 6 bases and V by 3 bases; bases with no gene match: 9. The CDR3 consists of 17 residues. Germline V gene lookup returns CDR1 LNHDA and CDR2 SQIVND (reference sequence). In DNA, the CDR3 is TGTGCCAGTAGTATCGGGACAGGGGGCATGGACGGTCAGCCCCAGCATTTT. Translated, it gives CASSIGTGGMDGQPQHF.

The chain combines TRBV28 with TRBJ2-6, with a possible D match to TRBD2 (6 bases). CDR3 size: 16 residues. In germline, CDR1 is MDHEN, CDR2 SYDVKM. With 3 bases removed from V and 2 bases from J, the gap between germline ends came to 11 bases. CDR3 amino acids: CASSFWGDPGANVLTF. CDR3 in DNA: TGTGCCAGCAGTTTTTGGGGGGATCCTGGGGCCAACGTCCTGACTTTC.

V gene TRBV6-1 combines with J gene TRBJ2-1; D is possibly TRBD2 (7 bases). The germline CDR1 and CDR2 sequences are MNHNS and SASEGT. Trimming took 1 base from V and 4 from J, leaving 14 bases between them. The CDR3 loop spans 16 amino acids. CDR3 sequence (DNA): TGTGCCAGCAGTGAAGTAGGGGGACTACCTTACAATGAGCAGTTCTTC. Translation: CASSEVGGLPYNEQFF.

This clone was seen ten or more times. The rearrangement links TRBV5-4 to TRBJ2-3; 8 nucleotides agree with TRBD2. V dropped 4 bases and J dropped 0; count of bases not matched to a gene: 7. The CDR3 contains 16 residues. Germline V lookup: CDR1 SGHNT, CDR2 YYREEE (reference sequence). The CDR3 DNA follows: TGTGCCAGCAGCCAGATGATAGCGGGGAGCACAGATACGCAGTATTTT. Its translation is CASSQMIAGSTDTQYF.

V gene TRBV19 combines with J gene TRBJ2-2, with D possibly matching TRBD1 (5 bases). Per germline, CDR1 LNHDA and CDR2 SQIVND (reference sequence). V lost 11 bases and J lost 0, with 16 bases in between. The CDR3 is 15 amino acids. The chain's CDR3 is CASSLGVANTGELFF. The CDR3 coding sequence is TGTGCCTCCTCCTTAGGGGTGGCGAACACCGGGGAGCTGTTTTTT.

V is TRBV11-2 and J is TRBJ2-1; 7 nucleotides agree with TRBD2. Germline CDR1 reads SGHAT; CDR2 reads FQNNGV. V was pared by 5 bases and J by 5 bases, with 6 bases of the junction left unmatched. CDR3 size: 14 residues. The CDR3 protein is CASSGSSGHNEQFF. The CDR3 DNA is TGTGCCAGCAGCGGCTCTAGCGGTCACAATGAGCAGTTCTTC. Using reference TRBV11-2 and TRBJ2-1 for the parts outside the CDR3, the full variable domain is EAGVAQSPRYKIIEKRQSVAFWCNPISGHATLYWYQQILGQGPKLLIQFQNNGVVDDSQLPKDRFSAERLKGVDSTLKIQPAKLEDSAVYLCASSGSSGHNEQFFGPGTRLTVL.

The chain carries TRBV6-5 and TRBJ1-1; D is perhaps TRBD1 (6 bases). From germline, CDR1 is MNHEY and CDR2 SVGAGI. The CDR3 is made up of 12 amino acids. In DNA form, the CDR3 reads TGTGCTAAGGGGGGGTCGAACACTGAAGCTTTCTTT. Translated: CAKGGSNTEAFF.